Listed below are T cell receptor beta chains from one sample, sequenced in a study of T-cell memory formation after mild COVID-19. MiXCR, run by TCRdb on the 5' RACE reads, gives a single entry per CDR3 protein. The data contain around 110,000 distinct CDR3 sequences, approximately 15% of them seen just once; the ten biggest clones take up roughly 31%. Material for sequencing was PBMCs or a T cell subset sorted from them (not recorded which). These receptors originate from an adult woman who had mild COVID-19 (a few samples of this study predate the infection). Cell type and time point are not known. Both conserved end residues are part of each CDR3. Each record gives: CDR3 DNA, CDR3 protein, clone size, V gene, D gene, J gene. A D gene is named only where the DNA matches it firmly. Not every row has a clone size; where given, it reads once, few, many or a size class.

TGTGCCAGCAGTTCGACAGTTCCCTACGAGCAGTACTTC	CASSSTVPYEQYF	-	TRBV5-6	-	TRBJ2-7
TGCAGCGTGCCAATTACGGGGTTAGCTTTCTTT	CSVPITGLAFF	-	TRBV29-1	-	TRBJ1-1
TGCGCCAGCCGCGTGGGGACAGGAGCTTACAATGAGCAGTTCTTC	CASRVGTGAYNEQFF	-	TRBV4-3	TRBD1	TRBJ2-1
TGTGCCAGCAGTGAAAGCGGGGGTGGCTACGAGCAGTACTTC	CASSESGGGYEQYF	few	TRBV25-1	TRBD2	TRBJ2-7
TGTGCCAGCAGCGTAGGTTCAGGGAACACTGAAGCTTTCTTT	CASSVGSGNTEAFF	few	TRBV9	-	TRBJ1-1
TGTGCCAGCAGCTTAAGGGGGAGTGGGGGCGCACATTCACCCCTCCACTTT	CASSLRGSGGAHSPLHF	many	TRBV7-9	-	TRBJ1-6
TGTGCCAGCAGGCCGGGGAATTCACCCCTCCACTTT	CASRPGNSPLHF	few	TRBV6-2/TRBV6-3	-	TRBJ1-6
TGTGCCAGCAGCTTACACGGCATCAGGGAGCAGTACTTC	CASSLHGIREQYF	few	TRBV11-2	-	TRBJ2-7
TGCAGCGTTGTGGGGACACAAGTCTACGAGCAGTACTTC	CSVVGTQVYEQYF	few	TRBV29-1	-	TRBJ2-7
TGTGCCAGCCTACGGGGGGAGTCGGGCAATGAGCAGTTCTTC	CASLRGESGNEQFF	few	TRBV2	TRBD2	TRBJ2-1
TGTGCCAGCAGCTTAGGCGGTAGCCGAACCTACGAGCAGTACTTC	CASSLGGSRTYEQYF	few	TRBV7-9	-	TRBJ2-7
TGTGCCAGCAGCTTAGTGGGGGCGGACGGAAATCAGCCCCAGCATTTT	CASSLVGADGNQPQHF	-	TRBV7-8	-	TRBJ1-5
TGCAGCGTTGAGGGGAATAGGGATGGCTACACCTTC	CSVEGNRDGYTF	-	TRBV29-1	-	TRBJ1-2
TGTGCCAGCAGCAACGGACAGGGGAGCAATCAGCCCCAGCATTTT	CASSNGQGSNQPQHF	few	TRBV6-5	TRBD1	TRBJ1-5
TGTGCCAGCACCATTATAATTCGCTACACCTTC	CASTIIIRYTF	-	TRBV9	-	TRBJ1-2
TGTGCCAGCAGTACCCAGGGGACCATACCCTATGGCTACACCTTC	CASSTQGTIPYGYTF	-	TRBV28	-	TRBJ1-2
TGCGCCAGCAGCCAAGGCGAGACCAGGGAAATTGCTGAAGCTTTCTTT	CASSQGETREIAEAFF	few	TRBV4-3	-	TRBJ1-1
TGTGCCAGCAGCTTAGGACTAGGTGGGAATGAGCAGTTCTTC	CASSLGLGGNEQFF	medium-sized	TRBV7-8	-	TRBJ2-1
TGTGCCAGCAGTGTGACAGGCGCTAGCACAGATACGCAGTATTTT	CASSVTGASTDTQYF	few	TRBV27	-	TRBJ2-3
TGCAGTGCTAGGGGCAGGGCGGTGCCGCCCTACGAGCAGTACTTC	CSARGRAVPPYEQYF	few	TRBV20-1	-	TRBJ2-7
TGTGCCAGCAGCCTCTTCGCTGGGACAGGCCCCTACGAGCAGTACTTC	CASSLFAGTGPYEQYF	-	TRBV7-6	TRBD1	TRBJ2-7
TGTGCCAGCAGTTTTGGGGCCTCGGGGCAGTTCTTC	CASSFGASGQFF	few	TRBV12-3/TRBV12-4	-	TRBJ2-1
TGTGCCAGCAGCCCTGCGGGACAGACGAACACTGAAGCTTTCTTT	CASSPAGQTNTEAFF	few	TRBV7-6	TRBD1	TRBJ1-1
TGTGCCAGCAGCCCCTTGACCTACGAGCAGTACTTC	CASSPLTYEQYF	few	TRBV11-2	-	TRBJ2-7